Listed here are 23 T cell receptor beta chains from one sample, sequenced in a study of blood T cell repertoires in COVID-19. Profiled with immunoSEQ multiplex PCR; TCRdb holds only in-frame clones, not every one. Among some 120,000 clones listed, 82% were seen once. The sample comprised peripheral blood. These receptors all stem from a man in his 70s with acute or convalescent COVID-19.

V is TRBV12-5 and J is TRBJ2-5; 9 bases are a match to TRBD1. In germline, CDR1 is LGHNT, CDR2 FRNRAP. V was clipped by 7 bases and J by 7 bases; unmatched bases: 19. The CDR3 spans 17 residues. This chain's CDR3 is CASAQGQGTIQDRTQYF. In DNA form, the CDR3 reads TGTGCTAGTGCCCAGGGACAGGGAACAATACAAGATCGGACCCAGTACTTC.

The chain employs TRBV18 and TRBJ2-7, with 7 nucleotides matching TRBD1. V trimming: 4 bases; J trimming: 4 bases; junction bases outside the gene matches: 1. This CDR3 region has 12 residues. Germline V CDR1 and CDR2: KGHSH, LQKENI. As DNA, the CDR3 is TGTGCCAGCTCACTACAGGGGTACGAGCAGTACTTC. Residues: CASSLQGYEQYF.

The gene calls are TRBV7-9 and TRBJ2-5; D uncertain. The ends were cut back, 2 bases at V and 1 base at J, with 8 bases in the middle. This CDR3 contains 14 residues. Germline V gives CDR1 SEHNR, CDR2 FQNEAQ (reference sequence). In DNA form, the CDR3 reads TGTGCCAGCAGCTTAAGAACAGTCCAAGAGACCCAGTACTTC. Translating it yields CASSLRTVQETQYF.

V usage is TRBV11-2 and J usage is TRBJ2-5, with TRBD1 matching 8 bases. CDR1 and CDR2 from the germline V gene are SGHAT and FQNNGV. This CDR3 is 15 amino acids long. V shed 5 bases, J shed 5 bases, and the junction held 10 bases outside the gene matches. The CDR3 nucleotides read TGTGCCAGCAGCCGCAACGACAGGGGCGTGGAGACCCAGTACTTC. Translating it yields CASSRNDRGVETQYF.

V is TRBV9 and J is TRBJ2-7; 7 bases map to TRBD2. CDR3 length: 16 residues. Germline trimming cut 0 bases from V and 1 base from J; bases unmatched to any gene: 7. The germline CDR1 and CDR2 sequences are SGDLS and YYNGEE. DNA of the CDR3: TGTGCCAGCAGCGTAGAGGGTGGTAGCGGGTCCTACGAGCAGTACTTC. Protein product: CASSVEGGSGSYEQYF.

The V and J genes are TRBV7-2 and TRBJ1-2; 9 nucleotides line up with TRBD1. Trimming took 5 bases from V and 8 from J; bases not matched to a gene: 12. Germline V gives CDR1 SGHTA, CDR2 FQGNSA. The CDR3 loop spans 15 amino acids. DNA for the CDR3: TGTGCCAGCAGCAAAACGGGACAGGGTTATGGAGGCTACACCTTC. Encoded protein: CASSKTGQGYGGYTF. Complete variable domain (other parts from reference TRBV7-2 and TRBJ1-2): GAGVSQSPSNKVTEKGKDVELRCDPISGHTALYWYRQSLGQGLEFLIYFQGNSAPDKSGLPSDRFSAERTGGSVSTLTIQRTQQEDSAVYLCASSKTGQGYGGYTFGSGTRLTVV.

The chain has TRBV2 and TRBJ2-5; D not certain. The CDR3 spans 11 residues. The germline V gene has CDR1 SNHLY and CDR2 FYNNEI. V lost 8 bases and J 5 bases, leaving 9 bases between the germline ends. CDR3 region: CASGRRETQYF. The CDR3 DNA follows: TGTGCCAGCGGTCGGCGGGAGACCCAGTACTTC.

The rearrangement joins TRBV27 to TRBJ1-1; the D gene is possibly TRBD1 (6 bases). The germline V and J ends were trimmed by 5 bases and 5 bases, with 15 bases remaining between them. Germline V gene data show CDR1 as MNHEY and CDR2 as SMNVEV (reference sequence). The CDR3 spans 14 residues. The CDR3 bases are TGTGCCAGCAGTCCCGCAGGGGCGAGGACTGAAGCTTTCTTT. Its protein is CASSPAGARTEAFF.

This clone has more than one count but fewer than ten. The chain uses TRBV30 and TRBJ2-7; TRBD1 aligns across 7 bases. V dropped 2 bases and J dropped 1; count of bases not matched to a gene: 8. This CDR3 comprises 15 residues. Germline values: CDR1 GTSNPN, CDR2 SVGIG (reference sequence). The CDR3 protein is CAWSKLDRVSYEQYF. DNA for the CDR3: TGTGCCTGGAGTAAACTCGACAGGGTTTCCTACGAGCAGTACTTC.

The gene calls are TRBV9 and TRBJ2-1; 8 bases align to TRBD2. V lost 7 bases to trimming and J lost 9 bases; unmatched junction nucleotides: 18. The CDR3 length is 16 residues. The germline V gene has CDR1 SGDLS and CDR2 YYNGEE. CDR3 nucleotide sequence: TGTGCCAGCCAGGCGTCGTGGACTAGCATTTCGGGTGAGCAGTTCTTC. As protein: CASQASWTSISGEQFF.

The gene calls are TRBV5-1 and TRBJ1-4, with D hard to call. Germline CDR1 and CDR2: SGHRS and YFSETQ. Deletions cut 0 bases from V and 0 bases from J, with 3 bases between. This CDR3 is 14 amino acids long. The CDR3 nucleotides read TGCGCCAGCAGCTTGGGAGCAACTAATGAAAAACTGTTTTTT. This translates into CASSLGATNEKLFF.

The gene calls are TRBV7-3 and TRBJ2-7; 12 nucleotides match TRBD2. The germline gives CDR1 SGHTA, CDR2 FQGTGA. V lost 5 bases to trimming and J lost 3 bases; unmatched junction nucleotides: 2. The CDR3 has 14 amino acids. The CDR3 loop reads CASSPTSGSYEQYF. The CDR3 DNA sequence: TGTGCCAGCAGCCCGACTAGCGGGAGCTACGAGCAGTACTTC.

The chain joins TRBV7-2 to TRBJ2-7; D is undetermined. CDR3 length: 11 amino acids. V was shortened by 5 bases and J by 4 bases, with 6 bases between the two germline ends. Germline assignment: CDR1 SGHTA and CDR2 FQGNSA. CDR3 in DNA: TGTGCCAGCAGCACTCATTACGAGCAGTACTTC. Encoded protein: CASSTHYEQYF.

This clone was recorded only once. The gene calls are TRBV10-2 and TRBJ2-7; 7 nucleotides line up with TRBD2. The germline V gene encodes CDR1 WSHSY and CDR2 SAAADI. J gave up 3 bases and V 6 bases, and 8 bases lay outside the gene matches. The CDR3 is made up of 14 amino acids. The CDR3 sequence: CASREGLGIYEQYF. For the CDR3, the DNA is TGCGCCAGCAGGGAAGGACTAGGGATCTACGAGCAGTACTTC.

This clone has a single count. The chain links TRBV3-1 (or the pseudogene TRBV3-2) to TRBJ2-3; 12 nucleotides line up with TRBD1. V was clipped by 4 bases and J by 0 bases; unmatched bases: 14. Germline CDR1 reads LGHDT; CDR2 reads YNNKEL (reference sequence). CDR3 length: 20 amino acids. The CDR3 nucleotides are TGTGCCAGCAGCCCTCAGCTGGGACAGGGGGCGCTTCCTAGCACAGATACGCAGTATTTT. Translated, it gives CASSPQLGQGALPSTDTQYF.

V gene TRBV6-5 combines with J gene TRBJ1-3; D is perhaps TRBD1 (6 bases). This CDR3 contains 13 residues. V lost 7 bases and J 4 bases, leaving 11 bases between the germline ends. The germline V gene encodes CDR1 MNHEY and CDR2 SVGAGI. CDR3 nucleotide sequence: TGTGCCAGCAAGGGACACAAGGGAAACACCATATATTTT. Amino acids: CASKGHKGNTIYF.

The chain joins TRBV5-4 to TRBJ2-7; D is unclear. CDR1 and CDR2 (germline): SGHNT, YYREEE (reference sequence). The V end lost 0 bases, the J end lost 1 base, and 11 bases lay between the germline ends. The CDR3 is 15 residues long. The CDR3 bases are TGTGCCAGCAGCTTGGGCACAGCACCTTCCTACGAGCAGTACTTC. Translated: CASSLGTAPSYEQYF.

The gene calls are TRBV5-4 and TRBJ1-6; 9 positions agree with TRBD1. V dropped 0 bases and J dropped 10; count of bases not matched to a gene: 11. The CDR3 has 17 amino acids. CDR1 is SGHNT and CDR2 is YYREEE in the germline V gene (reference sequence). Here the CDR3 reads CASSLERGQGRTSPLHF. The CDR3, as DNA: TGTGCCAGCAGCTTGGAACGGGGACAGGGTCGGACCTCACCCCTCCACTTT.

CDR3 in amino acids: CASSLRQVNSYEQYF. The CDR3 nucleotides are TGTGCCAGCAGCCTCAGACAGGTGAACTCCTACGAGCAGTACTTC. The V gene is TRBV3-1 (or the pseudogene TRBV3-2), the J gene TRBJ2-7, with D perhaps TRBD1 (6 bases). The germline CDR1 and CDR2 sequences are LGHDT and YNNKEL (reference sequence). The CDR3 runs to 15 residues. V was shortened by 4 bases and J by 0 bases, with 13 bases between the two germline ends.

This chain links TRBV2 with TRBJ1-4; D perhaps matches TRBD1 (6 bases). The germline V gene encodes CDR1 SNHLY and CDR2 FYNNEI. Trimming pared 3 bases from V and 5 bases from J, leaving 13 bases between. The CDR3 is made up of 15 amino acids. The CDR3, as DNA: TGTGCCAGCAGTGACCGGGACAATCGGAATGAAAAACTGTTTTTT. Amino acids: CASSDRDNRNEKLFF.

This sequence joins TRBV19 and TRBJ2-7, with D hard to call. The CDR3 sequence is 14 residues long. V lost 1 base to trimming and J lost 2 bases, with 9 bases between them. Germline lookup yields CDR1 LNHDA and CDR2 SQIVND (reference sequence). The CDR3 bases are TGTGCCAGTAGTATAGTCGCGATCCCCTACGAGCAGTACTTC. It translates to CASSIVAIPYEQYF.

The chain links TRBV30 to TRBJ2-3; no clear D gene. Trimming took off 3 bases at V and 2 bases at J, with 12 bases between the two ends. The length of the CDR3 is 14 residues. The V gene's germline CDR1 is GTSNPN and CDR2 SVGIG (reference sequence). The CDR3 spells CAWSRLAYTDTQYF. The CDR3, as DNA: TGTGCCTGGAGCAGACTGGCCTACACAGATACGCAGTATTTT.

V is TRBV7-2 and J is TRBJ2-7; 9 bases fit TRBD2. Per the germline V gene, CDR1 is SGHTA and CDR2 is FQGNSA. CDR3 length: 14 amino acids. J lost 2 bases, V lost 5 bases, and 4 bases had no gene match. The DNA of the CDR3 is TGTGCCAGCAGCAACCGACTAGCGGCCTACGAGCAGTACTTC. Its translation is CASSNRLAAYEQYF.